This T cell receptor (beta chain) appears in the sequencing data of a study of cytomegalovirus exposure and HLA in healthy donors. Study summary: The Caucasian-associated ancestry cluster contained about 80% of the roughly 390 genotyped donors. Whole-study results and caveats: Altogether, 160 or so TCR beta chains were recorded as cytomegalovirus-associated. High specificity and sensitivity for cytomegalovirus status were reported for the classifier. An analysis done earlier found most TCR beta V segments productive about 90% or about 30% of the time.

V trimming: 5 bases; J trimming: 7 bases; junction bases outside the gene matches: 7. Germline V lookup: CDR1 MNHNS, CDR2 SASEGT. The CDR3 is 14 residues long. This clone was seen a handful of times. Its specificity is not known. In the PCR, 60 Vbeta and 13 Jbeta primers were used. Method: immunoSEQ multiplex PCR; TCRdb's copy keeps in-frame clones and lacks some. The sample consists of about 150,000 clones, roughly 70% of them appearing once. This chain links TRBV6-1 with TRBJ1-4; 7 bases are a match to TRBD1. The TCR was taken from a woman aged 60-70 years in good health and CMV-seropositive. The sample consisted of PBMCs. Here the CDR3 DNA reads TGTGCCAGCAGTTCACAGGGGTTCGGTGAAAAACTGTTTTTT. It translates to CASSSQGFGEKLFF.